One sample yielded the 18 T cell receptor beta chains listed below, sequenced in a study of blood T cell repertoires in COVID-19. Data came from immunoSEQ multiplex PCR; TCRdb stores just in-frame clones and leaves some out. This sample has over 150,000 clones; approximately 80% occur once, and the top ten carry around 3.2%. Sequencing was carried out using PBMCs or T cells enriched from blood (not recorded which). The source of these receptors is a woman in her sixties or seventies who had recovered from COVID-19.

The gene calls are TRBV10-1 and TRBJ2-2; tentative D call: TRBD2 (6 bases). This CDR3 contains 15 residues. Germline assignment: CDR1 WNHNN and CDR2 SYGVQD (reference sequence). V dropped 2 bases and J dropped 1 base, with 8 bases sitting between them. DNA of the CDR3: TGCGCCAGCAGTGAGACCGGGGGGAACACCGGGGAGCTGTTTTTT. This codes for CASSETGGNTGELFF.

This clone was observed a handful of times. This chain joins TRBV27 and TRBJ1-6; 9 positions agree with TRBD1. Per germline, CDR1 MNHEY and CDR2 SMNVEV (reference sequence). CDR3 length: 14 residues. Losses at the gene ends were 5 bases for V and 7 bases for J; bases not matched to a gene: 3. CDR3 bases: TGTGCCAGCAGTATGGACAGGGGAAATTCACCCCTCCACTTT. Protein: CASSMDRGNSPLHF.

The chain links TRBV6-4 to TRBJ1-5; 9 bases agree with TRBD1. Trimming removed 10 bases from V and 6 bases from J; junction bases left unmatched: 16. This CDR3 contains 16 residues. Germline V gene data show CDR1 as MRHNA and CDR2 as SNTAGT. CDR3: CANFSRDREYIQPQHF. For the CDR3, the DNA is TGTGCCAACTTCAGCCGGGACAGGGAGTATATTCAGCCCCAGCATTTT.

As DNA, the CDR3 is TGTGCCAGCAGCCGCGGACAGTACACCGGGGAGCTGTTTTTT. It translates to CASSRGQYTGELFF. The chain employs TRBV14 and TRBJ2-2; D possibly corresponds to TRBD1 (6 bases). V was trimmed by 4 bases and J by 3 bases, leaving 9 bases between them. Germline CDR1 is SGHDN and CDR2 is FVKESK. The CDR3 has 14 residues.

The chain carries TRBV9 and TRBJ2-1; D possibly corresponds to TRBD1 (5 bases). Looked up from germline, CDR1 is SGDLS and CDR2 is YYNGEE. The length of the CDR3 is 12 residues. V lost 0 bases, J lost 8 bases, and 6 bases lay in between. CDR3 amino acids: CASSVGGDEQFF. CDR3 nucleotide sequence: TGTGCCAGCAGCGTAGGGGGCGATGAGCAGTTCTTC.

V is TRBV27 and J is TRBJ1-1; a possible D gene is TRBD1 (6 bases). CDR1 is MNHEY, CDR2 SMNVEV, per germline (reference sequence). CDR3 length: 13 amino acids. The V and J ends lost 7 bases and 12 bases respectively, with 21 bases between them. This CDR3 reads CASNNQGRGLTFF. The CDR3 nucleotides read TGTGCCAGCAACAACCAGGGCAGGGGTTTAACTTTCTTT.

This chain joins TRBV30 and TRBJ1-2; possible D gene TRBD1, 6 bases. The CDR3 length is 15 residues. Deletions cut 2 bases from V and 7 bases from J, with 20 bases between. CDR1 GTSNPN and CDR2 SVGIG come from the germline V gene (reference sequence). CDR3 loop: CAWSSQGHPRSGYTF. CDR3 nucleotides: TGTGCCTGGAGTTCACAGGGACACCCCCGGAGTGGCTACACCTTC.

The V call is TRBV6-5, the J call TRBJ1-1; possibly TRBD1 for D (5 bases). The CDR3 totals 13 residues. Germline assignment: CDR1 MNHEY and CDR2 SVGAGI. V lost 9 bases to trimming and J lost 2 bases, with 13 bases between them. CDR3 in amino acids: CASPSGGNTEAFF. As DNA, the CDR3 is TGTGCCAGTCCTTCGGGGGGTAACACTGAAGCTTTCTTT.

The chain links TRBV7-2 to TRBJ1-2, with D uncertain. Per the germline V gene, CDR1 is SGHTA and CDR2 is FQGNSA. Deletions cut 3 bases from V and 2 bases from J, with 7 bases between. The CDR3 length is 13 residues. The DNA of the CDR3 is TGTGCCAGCAGCTTGGGCCTAAACTATGGCTACACCTTC. Translated: CASSLGLNYGYTF.

CDR3 coding DNA: TGTGCCAGCAGGGACGGGGGGGCCCAGCCCCAGCATTTT. It specifies CASRDGGAQPQHF. This chain links TRBV12-3 or TRBV12-4 with TRBJ1-5; D might be TRBD1 (6 bases). The CDR3 is 13 amino acids. V was shortened by 6 bases and J by 7 bases, with 13 bases between the two germline ends.

This clone appeared once. The chain uses TRBV18 and TRBJ2-5, with TRBD1 identical over 7 bases. Trimming removed 4 bases from V and 1 base from J; junction bases left unmatched: 3. From germline, CDR1 is KGHSH and CDR2 LQKENI. The length of the CDR3 is 14 residues. This chain's CDR3 is CASSRGQSQETQYF. The DNA of the CDR3 is TGTGCCAGCTCACGGGGACAGAGCCAAGAGACCCAGTACTTC.

The rearrangement links TRBV14 to TRBJ1-6; D not certain. Trimming pared 3 bases from V and 3 bases from J, leaving 9 bases between. In germline, CDR1 is SGHDN, CDR2 FVKESK. CDR3 length equals 15 residues. The CDR3 region is CASSQFTDYNSPLHF. CDR3 sequence (DNA): TGTGCCAGCAGCCAGTTCACTGACTATAATTCACCCCTCCACTTT.

The V and J genes are TRBV10-1 and TRBJ2-1; TRBD1 might be the D (6 bases). Germline-derived CDR1 and CDR2 are WNHNN and SYGVQD (reference sequence). This CDR3 region has 13 residues. Trimming pared 6 bases from V and 10 bases from J, leaving 16 bases between. CDR3 region: CASSLTGIREQFF. The CDR3 nucleotides read TGCGCCAGCAGCCTAACAGGGATACGCGAGCAGTTCTTC.

CDR3 in amino acids: CASSQEGGAAGEQYF. The CDR3 DNA follows: TGTGCCAGCTCACAAGAGGGCGGGGCGGCCGGCGAGCAGTACTTC. The chain joins TRBV18 to TRBJ2-7, with a weak D call TRBD2 (6 bases). The CDR3 spans 15 residues. V lost 4 bases, J lost 6 bases, and 19 bases lay in between. In germline, CDR1 is KGHSH, CDR2 LQKENI. The complete variable domain, with remaining parts taken from reference TRBV18 and TRBJ2-7, reads NAGVMQNPRHLVRRRGQEARLRCSPMKGHSHVYWYRQLPEEGLKFMVYLQKENIIDESGMPKERFSAEFPKEGPSILRIQQVVRGDSAAYFCASSQEGGAAGEQYFGPGTRLTVT.

In its sample, this clone was seen once. The chain recombines TRBV10-2 with TRBJ1-2, with D possibly TRBD1 on 6 matching bases. CDR1 WSHSY and CDR2 SAAADI come from the germline V gene. Deletions cut 6 bases from V and 4 bases from J, with 12 bases between. This CDR3 has 13 amino acids. Written as DNA, the CDR3 is TGCGCCAGCAGCCCGGGACACAGCTATGGCTACACCTTC. This translates into CASSPGHSYGYTF.

This rearrangement joins TRBV29-1 to TRBJ1-4, with D uncertain. The CDR3 is 12 residues long. CDR1 and CDR2 (germline): SQVTM, ANQGSEA. CDR3 residues: CRPPGSNEKLFF. CDR3 sequence (DNA): TGCAGGCCCCCGGGTTCTAATGAAAAACTGTTTTTT. Filled out from reference TRBV29-1 and TRBJ1-4, the complete variable domain reads SAVISQKPSRDICQRGTSLTIQCQVDSQVTMMFWYRQQPGQSLTLIATANQGSEATYESGFVIDKFPISRPNLTFSTLTVSNMSPEDSSIYLCRPPGSNEKLFFGSGTQLSVL.

The chain is built from TRBV30 and TRBJ1-2; no firm D call. Per the germline V gene, CDR1 is GTSNPN and CDR2 is SVGIG (reference sequence). The CDR3 has 12 residues. V dropped 5 bases and J dropped 4 bases, with 11 bases sitting between them. The chain's CDR3 is CAWAQGGYGYTF. The CDR3 DNA is TGTGCCTGGGCCCAAGGAGGCTATGGCTACACCTTC.

A few counts support this clone. V usage is TRBV30 and J usage is TRBJ2-3; 7 bases agree with TRBD1. CDR3 length: 15 residues. The germline V gene encodes CDR1 GTSNPN and CDR2 SVGIG (reference sequence). Trimming took 3 bases from V and 0 from J; bases not matched to a gene: 6. This chain's CDR3 is CAWRTGTASTDTQYF. CDR3 DNA sequence: TGTGCCTGGAGGACAGGGACGGCTAGCACAGATACGCAGTATTTT.